Given below is one TCR beta chain in context. As yet, its antigen is unknown. Ten milliliters of peripheral blood were drawn from each donor. Using a J-beta primer mix together with a sample-barcoded 5' primer, a second PCR was run for about 7 to 12 cycles. MiXCR, run by TCRdb on the 5' RACE reads, gives a single entry per CDR3 protein. The repertoire holds approximately 1.5 million distinct CDR3 sequences, with 35% to 45% as singletons. This record comes from a study of blood T cells in healthy people across ages. Study findings and constraints: Higher naive T cell percentage went strongly together with higher TCR beta diversity. Observed TCR beta diversity per million T cells went down as age went up. This fall followed a roughly linear course with age. Diversity estimates from one million T cells were considered underestimates.

V shed 3 bases and J 4 bases; nucleotides not matched to a gene: 2. The CDR3 totals 14 residues. Germline CDR1 MNHEY, CDR2 SMNVEV (reference sequence). Input material: blood. The origin of this receptor is a woman under 30 in good health. The gene calls are TRBV27 and TRBJ2-7; TRBD2 matches 11 bases. The DNA of the CDR3 is TGTGCCAGCAGTTTCGTAGCGGGAGGGTACGAGCAGTACTTC. It is translated as CASSFVAGGYEQYF.